Each of the 29 T cell receptor beta chains below was sequenced from the same sample in a study of cytomegalovirus exposure and HLA in healthy donors. This PCR relied on a set of 60 Vbeta primers and 13 Jbeta primers. Assay used: immunoSEQ multiplex PCR; TCRdb lists only in-frame clones, some missing. The table has around 180,000 clones, over 70% seen once; the top ten hold around 1.9%. The material sequenced was PBMCs. Source of these receptors: a woman younger than 35 in good health and CMV-seropositive.

This clone occurred a few times. V gene TRBV2 combines with J gene TRBJ2-7; a weak D match, TRBD1 (6 bases). Germline V gene lookup returns CDR1 SNHLY and CDR2 FYNNEI. The germline V and J ends were trimmed by 6 bases and 3 bases, with 15 bases remaining between them. The CDR3 is 14 amino acids. In DNA, the CDR3 is TGTGCCAGCAGGCTAGGGGGTACCGTCTACGAGCAGTACTTC. Its translation: CASRLGGTVYEQYF. Combining the CDR3 with reference TRBV2 and TRBJ2-7 gives the whole variable domain EPEVTQTPSHQVTQMGQEVILRCVPISNHLYFYWYRQILGQKVEFLVSFYNNEISEKSEIFDDQFSVERPDGSNFTLKIRSTKLEDSAMYFCASRLGGTVYEQYFGPGTRLTVT.

CDR3 amino acids: CASSLEVGQPQHF. The CDR3 nucleotides read TGTGCCAGCAGCTTAGAGGTGGGCCAGCCCCAGCATTTT. This sequence joins TRBV7-7 and TRBJ1-5, with D uncertain. CDR1 SSHAT and CDR2 FNYEAQ come from the germline V gene (reference sequence). V shed 1 base and J shed 7 bases, with 8 bases lying between them. CDR3 size: 13 residues. The full variable domain, with the rest looked up from reference TRBV7-7 and TRBJ1-5, is GAGVSQSPRYKVTKRGQDVTLRCDPISSHATLYWYQQALGQGPEFLTYFNYEAQPDKSGLPSDRFSAERPEGSISTLTIQRTEQRDSAMYRCASSLEVGQPQHFGDGTRLSIL.

The chain joins TRBV27 to TRBJ2-2; maybe TRBD1 (5 bases). V lost 4 bases to trimming and J lost 7 bases, with 10 bases between them. The CDR3 runs to 13 residues. Looked up from germline, CDR1 is MNHEY and CDR2 is SMNVEV (reference sequence). In DNA, the CDR3 is TGTGCCAGCAGTTCCCAGGGTTACGGGGAGCTGTTTTTT. It translates to CASSSQGYGELFF.

The chain is built from TRBV4-1 and TRBJ2-5, with 7 bases that match TRBD2. Germline trimming cut 1 base from V and 5 bases from J; bases unmatched to any gene: 10. Germline-derived CDR1 and CDR2 are MGHRA and YSYEKL. The CDR3 extends over 16 amino acids. The CDR3 spells CASSQGRSSGGETQYF. CDR3 nucleotides: TGCGCCAGCAGCCAAGGGAGGTCTAGCGGTGGGGAGACCCAGTACTTC.

The V gene is TRBV10-1, the J gene TRBJ1-1; TRBD1 is a possible D gene (5 bases). CDR1 is WNHNN and CDR2 is SYGVQD in the germline V gene (reference sequence). The CDR3 sequence is 12 residues long. V lost 9 bases and J 4 bases, leaving 12 bases between the germline ends. Here the CDR3 DNA reads TGCGCCAGAAGGGCCGGGGGCACTGAAGCTTTCTTT. This translates into CARRAGGTEAFF.

The chain is built from TRBV30 and TRBJ1-4; D call uncertain. Germline CDR1 and CDR2: GTSNPN and SVGIG (reference sequence). CDR3 size: 15 residues. V dropped 4 bases and J dropped 1 base, with 13 bases sitting between them. The CDR3 spells CAWTAGVGTNEKLFF. The CDR3 bases are TGTGCCTGGACGGCCGGGGTTGGAACTAATGAAAAACTGTTTTTT.

V is TRBV11-2 and J is TRBJ2-3, with D unresolved. CDR3 size: 17 residues. The V gene lost 2 bases and the J gene lost 2 bases, with 17 bases spanning the gap. CDR1 is SGHAT and CDR2 is FQNNGV in the germline V gene. CDR3 nucleotides: TGTGCCAGCAGCTTATTTACGACGCGGTCAGACACAGATACGCAGTATTTT. The encoded protein is CASSLFTTRSDTDTQYF.

V usage is TRBV28 and J usage is TRBJ2-3, with 9 bases matching TRBD1. The CDR3 runs to 17 residues. The V and J ends lost 8 bases and 4 bases, in that order; junction bases with no gene match: 16. Germline V gives CDR1 MDHEN, CDR2 SYDVKM. This CDR3 reads CASYLTPGQGSADTQYF. DNA for the CDR3: TGTGCCAGCTACTTAACCCCGGGACAGGGTTCGGCAGATACGCAGTATTTT.

The V call is TRBV28, the J call TRBJ2-7; D not certain. The V gene lost 4 bases and the J gene lost 2 bases, with 9 bases spanning the gap. The CDR3 is 13 amino acids. Germline CDR1 and CDR2: MDHEN and SYDVKM. The CDR3 sequence is CASSSPGTYEQYF. CDR3 DNA sequence: TGTGCCAGCAGTTCCCCTGGCACCTACGAGCAGTACTTC.

The chain links TRBV14 to TRBJ1-1; D gene ambiguous. CDR1 is SGHDN and CDR2 is FVKESK in the germline V gene. The length of the CDR3 is 13 residues. Trimming took 0 bases from V and 4 from J, leaving 6 bases between them. CDR3 coding DNA: TGTGCCAGCAGCCAAGACCCGGGCACTGAAGCTTTCTTT. Its protein is CASSQDPGTEAFF.

The chain employs TRBV5-1 and TRBJ1-1; 10 bases align to TRBD1. The CDR3 has 17 amino acids. Trimming at V came to 0 bases and at J to 1 base, leaving 6 bases not matched to a gene. Germline V gives CDR1 SGHRS, CDR2 YFSETQ. The CDR3 reads CASSLDGTGAGNTEAFF. CDR3 coding DNA: TGCGCCAGCAGCTTGGACGGGACAGGGGCGGGGAACACTGAAGCTTTCTTT.

The chain carries TRBV7-2 and TRBJ2-3; 7 nucleotides line up with TRBD2. The CDR3 spans 18 residues. Germline trimming cut 2 bases from V and 1 base from J; bases unmatched to any gene: 12. Germline values: CDR1 SGHTA, CDR2 FQGNSA. CDR3 coding DNA: TGTGCCAGCAGCTTATCGGCGGGGGAGTTCTTTGGCACAGATACGCAGTATTTT. Its protein product is CASSLSAGEFFGTDTQYF.

The rearrangement joins TRBV5-1 to TRBJ1-2; D not certain. The ends were cut back, 1 base at V and 4 bases at J, with 11 bases in the middle. The CDR3 consists of 14 residues. Germline CDR1 is SGHRS and CDR2 is YFSETQ. This CDR3 is CASSLYSQSYGYTF. CDR3 bases: TGCGCCAGCAGCTTGTACAGCCAGTCCTATGGCTACACCTTC.

The CDR3 DNA follows: TGTGCCAGCAGTGACCCGGACAAAATCTCGGGAAACACCATATATTTT. Encoded protein: CASSDPDKISGNTIYF. The gene calls are TRBV6-1 and TRBJ1-3; D is possibly TRBD1 (5 bases). The CDR3 has 16 residues. In germline, CDR1 is MNHNS, CDR2 SASEGT. Trimming took off 3 bases at V and 4 bases at J, with 16 bases between the two ends.

The chain employs TRBV11-3 and TRBJ1-1; TRBD1 agrees at 7 bases. The CDR3 sequence is 15 residues long. From germline, CDR1 is SGHNT and CDR2 YENEEA. The V segment lost 5 bases and the J segment 1 base; nucleotides outside the gene matches: 7. The CDR3 DNA reads TGTGCCAGCAGCACAGGACAGGTTGGGAACACTGAAGCTTTCTTT. This translates into CASSTGQVGNTEAFF.

This clone was recorded a few times. The chain uses TRBV5-4 and TRBJ1-1, with 9 positions matching TRBD1. This CDR3 contains 13 residues. Trimming took 3 bases from V and 11 from J; bases not matched to a gene: 8. CDR1 and CDR2 (germline): SGHNT, YYREEE (reference sequence). The DNA of the CDR3 is TGTGCCAGCAGCTACCCGGACAGGGGCTCGGCTTTCTTT. As protein: CASSYPDRGSAFF.

This chain connects TRBV28 to TRBJ1-2; D is unclear. Germline CDR1 is MDHEN and CDR2 is SYDVKM. CDR3 length: 13 residues. Trimming stripped 3 bases from V and 2 bases from J, with 7 bases between. The CDR3 DNA reads as TGTGCCAGCAGTTTTAACAAGAACTATGGCTACACCTTC. It codes for CASSFNKNYGYTF.

This sequence joins TRBV7-3 and TRBJ2-2; 9 nucleotides align to TRBD1. The junction had 4 bases not matched to a gene; V was cut back by 3 bases and J by 5 bases. Germline V CDR1 and CDR2: SGHTA, FQGTGA. The CDR3 runs 15 residues. CDR3: CASSFNRGRTGELFF. CDR3 in DNA: TGTGCCAGCAGCTTCAACAGGGGGCGAACCGGGGAGCTGTTTTTT.

This sequence joins TRBV11-2 and TRBJ1-6; TRBD1 aligns across 10 bases. The CDR3 covers 15 residues. With V trimmed by 2 bases and J by 7 bases, 2 bases remained unmatched. The germline V gene has CDR1 SGHAT and CDR2 FQNNGV. This CDR3 is CASSLRDRGNSPLHF. DNA for the CDR3: TGTGCCAGCAGCTTAAGGGACAGGGGAAATTCACCCCTCCACTTT.

This sequence joins TRBV6-5 and TRBJ2-7; D might be TRBD2 (6 bases). The V gene lost 8 bases and the J gene lost 1 base, with 15 bases spanning the gap. This CDR3 has 14 amino acids. Looked up from germline, CDR1 is MNHEY and CDR2 is SVGAGI. This CDR3 reads CASGPAAGSYEQYF. CDR3 in DNA: TGTGCCAGCGGCCCCGCAGCGGGTTCCTACGAGCAGTACTTC.

J is TRBJ2-3 and V is TRBV25-1; 11 bases fit TRBD2. This CDR3 region has 15 residues. Per the germline V gene, CDR1 is MGHDK and CDR2 is SYGVNS. With 5 bases clipped from V and 1 base from J, the junction kept 2 bases outside the gene matches. This chain's CDR3 is CASSISGGGTDTQYF. In nucleotides, the CDR3 is TGTGCCAGCAGTATTAGCGGGGGGGGCACAGATACGCAGTATTTT.

This sequence joins TRBV21-1 and TRBJ2-7; the tabulated D call, TRBD1, remains unverified against the DNA. TRBV21-1 represents a pseudogene. This CDR3 is 14 amino acids long. CDR3 sequence reads: CASSEGLFKGEQYF. The CDR3, as DNA: TGTGCCAGCAGCGAAGGACTCTTTAAGGGGGAGCAGTACTTC.

The genes are TRBV5-6 and TRBJ1-1, with a tentative D call TRBD1 (6 bases). CDR3 length: 16 residues. V was pared by 2 bases and J by 4 bases, with 18 bases between. Germline CDR1 and CDR2: SGHDT and YYEEEE. The CDR3 spells CASSFIPGRGGTEAFF. The DNA for the CDR3 is TGTGCCAGCAGCTTTATCCCAGGGAGGGGGGGCACTGAAGCTTTCTTT.

The chain combines TRBV29-1 with TRBJ1-2; 7 positions match TRBD1. CDR3 length equals 15 residues. CDR1 is SQVTM and CDR2 is ANQGSEA in the germline V gene. The junction had 11 bases not matched to a gene; V was cut back by 7 bases and J by 0 bases. CDR3 amino acids: CSAAHAGTANYGYTF. The CDR3 bases are TGCAGCGCCGCACATGCCGGGACAGCTAACTATGGCTACACCTTC.

V and J are TRBV2 and TRBJ2-7; 8 bases fit TRBD1. J was trimmed by 3 bases and V by 8 bases; bases with no gene match: 9. The V gene's germline CDR1 is SNHLY and CDR2 FYNNEI. The CDR3 totals 14 residues. In DNA, the CDR3 is TGTGCCAGCGCATTTGCAGGGGGCTTCTACGAGCAGTACGTC. Translation gives CASAFAGGFYEQYV.

The rearrangement links TRBV6-4 to TRBJ2-1; no definite D call. V gave up 2 bases and J gave up 9 bases, with 11 bases separating them. The germline gives CDR1 MRHNA, CDR2 SNTAGT. The CDR3 covers 13 residues. The CDR3 DNA follows: TGTGCCAGCAGTGACCTCCCGGAGAGTGAGCAGTTCTTC. Its protein product is CASSDLPESEQFF.

This clone was detected once. This chain joins TRBV30 and TRBJ2-5; 7 nucleotides line up with TRBD1. Trimming took 2 bases from V and 5 from J; bases not matched to a gene: 11. This CDR3 is 15 amino acids long. Germline CDR1 is GTSNPN and CDR2 is SVGIG (reference sequence). CDR3 region: CAWSTPLGGRETQYF. In DNA, the CDR3 is TGTGCCTGGAGTACCCCGTTAGGGGGCCGGGAGACCCAGTACTTC.

The rearrangement links TRBV5-6 to TRBJ2-5, with 8 bases lining up with TRBD2. CDR1 and CDR2 from the germline V gene are SGHDT and YYEEEE. This CDR3 contains 15 residues. Losses at the gene ends were 4 bases for V and 5 bases for J; bases not matched to a gene: 10. This CDR3 is CASSEYGGATETQYF. CDR3 in DNA: TGTGCCAGCAGCGAATACGGGGGGGCAACTGAGACCCAGTACTTC.

The chain recombines TRBV5-4 with TRBJ2-2; D is ambiguous. V was cut by 5 bases and J by 6 bases, with 14 bases left in between. The CDR3 has 14 amino acids. Germline loops: CDR1 SGHNT, CDR2 YYREEE (reference sequence). In nucleotides, the CDR3 is TGTGCCAGCAGTCCGAAGAGTTTCGCCGGGGAGCTGTTTTTT. This gives the protein CASSPKSFAGELFF.